In its sample, the clone carrying this T cell receptor (beta chain) was seen a few times. The antigen remains undetermined. A much larger clone differs from this one at a single base, so this may be a read error. The data were taken from a study of human T cells and chemical hapten exposure. General study points: There was no change with DPC sensitization in TCRs above 1 in 1000 frequency.

TCRdb analysed the RACE reads with MiXCR anew, one entry per CDR3 protein. The data show 150,000 to 200,000 distinct CDR3 sequences, more than 14% seen once. There are 14 residues in the CDR3. V gave up 5 bases and J gave up 6 bases; unmatched junction bases: 10. Germline V CDR1 and CDR2: MNHEY, SMNVEV (reference sequence). Noted time point: patch test 1, 2 weeks after DPC sensitization. The treatment is: therapeutic diphenylcyclopropenone sensitization with weekly scalp DPC. Source: whole blood, taken in connection with sensitization to the hapten diphenylcyclopropenone (DPC). The source of this sequence is a woman in her 30s with alopecia areata. Some clones in this sample may be carry-over from other donors' samples. This sequence joins TRBV27 and TRBJ2-7; 7 bases match TRBD1. The CDR3 loop reads CASSLGQAPCEQYF. The CDR3 nucleotides read TGTGCCAGCAGTCTCGGACAGGCTCCCTGCGAGCAGTACTTC.